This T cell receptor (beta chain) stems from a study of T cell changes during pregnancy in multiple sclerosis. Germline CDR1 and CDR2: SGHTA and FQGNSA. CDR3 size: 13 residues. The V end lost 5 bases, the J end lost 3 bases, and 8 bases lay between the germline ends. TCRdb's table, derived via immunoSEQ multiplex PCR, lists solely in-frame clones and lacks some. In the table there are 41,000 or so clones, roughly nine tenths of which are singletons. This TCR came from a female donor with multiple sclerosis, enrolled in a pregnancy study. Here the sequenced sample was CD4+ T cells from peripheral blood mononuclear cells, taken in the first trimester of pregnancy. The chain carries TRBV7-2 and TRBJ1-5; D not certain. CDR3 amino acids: CASSLGVNQPQHF. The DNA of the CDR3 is TGTGCCAGCAGCCTGGGCGTCAATCAGCCCCAGCATTTT.